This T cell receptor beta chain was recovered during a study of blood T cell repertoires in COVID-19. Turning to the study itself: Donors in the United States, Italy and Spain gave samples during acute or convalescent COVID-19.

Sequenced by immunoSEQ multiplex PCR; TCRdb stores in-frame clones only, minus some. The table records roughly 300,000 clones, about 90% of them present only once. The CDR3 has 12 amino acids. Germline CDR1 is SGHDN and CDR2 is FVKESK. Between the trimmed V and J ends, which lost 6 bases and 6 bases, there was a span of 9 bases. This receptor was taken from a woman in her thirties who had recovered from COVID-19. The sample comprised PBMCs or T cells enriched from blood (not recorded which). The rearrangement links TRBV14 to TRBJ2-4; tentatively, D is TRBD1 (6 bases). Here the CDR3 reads CASSKGGNIQYF. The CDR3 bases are TGTGCCAGCAGTAAAGGGGGAAACATTCAGTACTTC.